This T cell receptor beta chain was profiled in a study of CD8 T cells in ankylosing spondylitis. Study-level findings and limits: There was a TCR beta motif, made of several highly homologous variants, that appeared characteristic of ankylosing spondylitis blood. There was reportedly significant enrichment of clones that were disease-linked in matched ankylosing spondylitis synovial fluid.

This CDR3 comprises 11 residues. The germline V and J ends were trimmed by 4 bases and 9 bases, with 9 bases remaining between them. Germline assignment: CDR1 SNHLY and CDR2 FYNNEI. By quantitative 5'-RACE with molecular barcodes, the TCR beta libraries were made. TCRdb re-called the 5' RACE reads through MiXCR, storing one row per CDR3 protein. The sample holds 700,000 to 1,000,000 distinct CDR3 sequences; about 10% are singletons and the top ten take under 0.6%. Of note for this clonotype: The antigen is not known.

The clonotype was recovered from a male donor with ankylosing spondylitis. The specimen was blood, either unsorted or a sorted T cell fraction (not recorded which). The V and J genes are TRBV2 and TRBJ1-2; unclear D gene. The CDR3 coding sequence is TGTGCCAGCAGTGTGTTTAGCAGCTACACCTTC. Translated: CASSVFSSYTF.